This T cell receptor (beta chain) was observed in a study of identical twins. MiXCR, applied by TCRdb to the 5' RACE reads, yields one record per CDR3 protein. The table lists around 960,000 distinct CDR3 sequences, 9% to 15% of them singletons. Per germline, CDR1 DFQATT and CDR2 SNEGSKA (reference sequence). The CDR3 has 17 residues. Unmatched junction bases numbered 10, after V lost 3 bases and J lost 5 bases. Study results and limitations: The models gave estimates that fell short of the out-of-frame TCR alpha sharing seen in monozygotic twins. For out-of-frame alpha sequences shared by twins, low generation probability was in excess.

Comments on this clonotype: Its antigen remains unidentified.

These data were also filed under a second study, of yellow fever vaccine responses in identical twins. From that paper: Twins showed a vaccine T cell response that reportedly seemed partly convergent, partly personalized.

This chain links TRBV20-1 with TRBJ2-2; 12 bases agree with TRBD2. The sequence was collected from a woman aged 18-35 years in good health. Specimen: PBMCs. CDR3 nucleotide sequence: TGCAGTGCTAGCGCCAAGACTAGCGGGAGAGTAACCGGGGAGCTGTTTTTT. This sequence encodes CSASAKTSGRVTGELFF.